These T cell receptor beta chains were read from a single sample in a study of human T cells and chemical hapten exposure. TCRdb re-derived calls from the RACE reads in MiXCR, one entry per CDR3 protein. The data show tens of thousands of distinct CDR3 sequences, around 13% seen once. Sequenced material: whole blood, taken in connection with sensitization to the hapten diphenylcyclopropenone (DPC). The receptors derive from a woman in her forties or fifties with alopecia areata. Some clones in this sample may be carry-over from other donors' samples. The CDR3 runs from the conserved cysteine through the conserved F or W. The D gene is left open where the match is weak. Not all rows give a size; the values are once, few, many and, for expanded clones, a class.

>TRBV14|.|.|TRBJ2-2
CASSQRRTQSNTGELFF
TGTGCCAGCAGCCAAAGGCGGACTCAATCGAACACCGGGGAGCTGTTTTTT
>TRBV20-1|few|.|TRBJ1-5
CSAMDKPNQPQHF
TGCAGTGCTATGGATAAACCCAATCAGCCCCAGCATTTT
>TRBV3-1|.|TRBD1|TRBJ2-1
CASSITGAAYNEQFF
TGTGCCAGCAGCATCACAGGGGCCGCCTACAATGAGCAGTTCTTC
>TRBV3-1|.|.|TRBJ1-2
CASSQTAIGQNYGYTF
TGTGCCAGCAGCCAAACAGCCATCGGACAGAACTATGGCTACACCTTC
>TRBV5-1|many|.|TRBJ1-2
CASSLDGTRRGYTF
TGCGCCAGCAGCTTGGACGGGACAAGGCGCGGCTACACCTTC
>TRBV3-1|few|.|TRBJ1-1
CASSPTGTLNTEAFF
TGTGCCAGCAGCCCGACCGGGACATTGAACACTGAAGCTTTCTTT
>TRBV12-3/TRBV12-4|few|.|TRBJ2-1
CASSTYLGNEQFF
TGTGCCAGCAGCACGTATCTGGGGAATGAGCAGTTCTTC
>TRBV20-1|.|.|TRBJ2-3
CSARDSGVPTDTQYF
TGCAGTGCTAGAGACTCGGGAGTCCCCACAGATACGCAGTATTTT
>TRBV12-3/TRBV12-4|few|TRBD2|TRBJ2-1
CASSVSLAGNEQFF
TGTGCCAGCAGTGTGAGTCTAGCGGGAAATGAGCAGTTCTTC
>TRBV2|few|TRBD2|TRBJ2-3
CASSEDSGRRDTQYF
TGTGCCAGCAGTGAAGATAGCGGGAGGAGAGATACGCAGTATTTT
>TRBV9|.|.|TRBJ2-7
CASSVAGLPYEQYF
TGTGCCAGCAGCGTAGCTGGACTTCCCTACGAGCAGTACTTC
>TRBV11-2|many|.|TRBJ1-1
CASSSNFDNTEAFF
TGTGCCAGCAGCTCAAATTTCGACAACACTGAAGCTTTCTTT
>TRBV7-8|.|.|TRBJ1-1
CASSLSGGMNTEAFF
TGTGCCAGCAGCTTGAGTGGGGGGATGAACACTGAAGCTTTCTTT
>TRBV5-1|few|.|TRBJ2-3
CASSASSFGAGADTQYF
TGCGCCAGCAGCGCCTCTAGCTTTGGAGCAGGGGCAGATACGCAGTATTTT
>TRBV6-1|few|.|TRBJ1-1
CASRTFGNTEAFF
TGTGCCAGCAGAACGTTCGGGAACACTGAAGCTTTCTTT
>TRBV28|few|.|TRBJ2-1
CASLDNEQFF
TGTGCCAGCTTGGACAATGAGCAGTTCTTC
>TRBV29-1|.|.|TRBJ1-1
CSVGTGYEAFF
TGCAGCGTTGGCACCGGCTACGAAGCTTTCTTT
>TRBV11-2|.|.|TRBJ2-1
CASSAIRGPYNEQFF
TGTGCCAGCAGCGCAATCAGGGGTCCCTACAATGAGCAGTTCTTC
>TRBV6-4|many|.|TRBJ1-6
CASSAPSDVESYNSPLHF
TGTGCCAGCAGTGCCCCCTCGGATGTGGAATCCTATAATTCACCCCTCCACTTT
>TRBV9|few|TRBD1|TRBJ2-2
CASSIRDRGTGELFF
TGTGCCAGCAGCATCCGGGACAGGGGCACCGGGGAGCTGTTTTTT
>TRBV5-1|.|TRBD1|TRBJ1-2
CASSRTGDNYGYTF
TGCGCCAGCAGCAGGACAGGGGATAACTATGGCTACACCTTC
>TRBV20-1|.|.|TRBJ1-2
CSARDLIGGYTF
TGCAGTGCCAGGGACTTAATAGGCGGCTACACCTTC
>TRBV5-1|few|.|TRBJ1-1
CASSLSQGRTEAFF
TGCGCCAGCAGTCTTTCCCAGGGGAGGACTGAAGCTTTCTTT
>TRBV20-1|many|.|TRBJ2-3
CSQKAAVLIEGTQYF
TGCAGCCAGAAGGCGGCGGTGCTTATAGAAGGGACGCAGTATTTT
>TRBV18|few|.|TRBJ2-7
CASSPSPLYEQYF
TGTGCCAGCTCACCCTCCCCACTTTACGAGCAGTACTTC
>TRBV7-2|many|.|TRBJ2-1
CASSPEWGTKPKRSYNEQFF
TGTGCCAGCAGCCCCGAGTGGGGGACCAAACCTAAGAGATCCTACAATGAGCAGTTCTTC
>TRBV28|.|.|TRBJ1-1
CASSFPAVGAFF
TGTGCCAGCAGTTTTCCAGCGGTAGGAGCTTTCTTT
>TRBV11-2|.|.|TRBJ2-3
CASSPGGLNTDTQYF
TGTGCCAGCAGCCCCGGGGGGCTAAACACAGATACGCAGTATTTT
>TRBV20-1|few|.|TRBJ1-1
CSASRQLGTEAFF
TGCAGTGCTAGTCGGCAGCTGGGAACTGAAGCTTTCTTT
>TRBV2|few|.|TRBJ1-4
CASCINSATNEKLFF
TGTGCCAGCTGCATAAACAGTGCAACTAATGAAAAACTGTTTTTT
>TRBV28|.|.|TRBJ2-6
CASSPPGSGANVLTF
TGTGCCAGCAGTCCCCCAGGCTCTGGGGCCAACGTCCTGACTTTC
>TRBV18|few|.|TRBJ1-5
CASSPPGGTGQHQPQHF
TGTGCCAGCTCACCACCGGGAGGAACGGGCCAACATCAGCCCCAGCATTTT
>TRBV6-2/TRBV6-3|.|.|TRBJ2-7
CASSPGRGGRMGYEQYF
TGTGCCAGCAGTCCAGGCCGGGGTGGCAGAATGGGCTACGAGCAGTACTTC
>TRBV9|.|.|TRBJ2-1
CASSSWGNEQFF
TGTGCCAGCAGCTCCTGGGGAAATGAGCAGTTCTTC
>TRBV29-1|.|TRBD2|TRBJ2-2
CSVSGSFRDGELFF
TGCAGCGTTAGCGGGAGCTTCAGAGACGGGGAGCTGTTTTTT